The following is a T cell receptor (beta chain) sequence with its context. Its antigen remains unidentified. Sorts that each held roughly 300,000 cells were run in triplicate for every CD8+ T cell subset. The CDR3 covers 11 residues. Germline V gene data show CDR1 as MDHEN and CDR2 as SYDVKM. Libraries of TRB cDNA were made by 5' RACE and carried UMIs. Following a re-call of the 5' RACE reads, TCRdb has one entry per CDR3 protein and lacks DNA. The record lists roughly 110,000 distinct CDR3 sequences, of which the ten most abundant hold 0.35% to 0.4%. This sample was taken from a study of CXCR3-negative and CXCR3-positive naive CD8 T cells. Study-wide points: TRB CDR3s were more hydrophobic in CXCR3-positive than in CXCR3-negative naive cells.

The material sequenced was naive CXCR3+ CD8+ T cells from blood. Subset: CD45RO-CCR7+CD27+CD95- naive CD8+ T cells expressing CXCR3 (TNR3+). The receptor was isolated from a human donor in good health. Some clones in this sample may be carry-over from other donors' samples. The rearrangement joins TRBV28 to TRBJ2-7. The CDR3 region is CASRRSYEQYF.